This T cell receptor beta chain was sequenced in a study of CD8 T cells in ankylosing spondylitis. Germline values: CDR1 SGDLS, CDR2 YYNGEE. The CDR3 runs to 12 residues. V was pared by 3 bases and J by 2 bases, with 4 bases between. TCRdb processed the 5' RACE reads anew with MiXCR; each CDR3 protein has one entry. Among some 270,000 distinct CDR3 sequences, about a sixth were seen once, and the ten largest hold around 32%. On this clonotype itself: Antigen: not known.

General observations from the study: In reactive arthritis synovial fluid and blood, some motif variants had been reported before.

This TCR was sampled from a male donor with ankylosing spondylitis or in good health (not recorded which). The sequencing input was blood, either unsorted or a sorted T cell fraction (not recorded which). The genes are TRBV9 and TRBJ2-3; no firm D call. The CDR3 sequence is CASSDYTDTQYF. CDR3 DNA: TGTGCCAGCAGCGACTACACAGATACGCAGTATTTT. The full variable domain, with the rest looked up from reference TRBV9 and TRBJ2-3, is DSGVTQTPKHLITATGQRVTLRCSPRSGDLSVYWYQQSLDQGLQFLIQYYNGEERAKGNILERFSAQQFPDLHSELNLSSLELGDSALYFCASSDYTDTQYFGPGTRLTVL.